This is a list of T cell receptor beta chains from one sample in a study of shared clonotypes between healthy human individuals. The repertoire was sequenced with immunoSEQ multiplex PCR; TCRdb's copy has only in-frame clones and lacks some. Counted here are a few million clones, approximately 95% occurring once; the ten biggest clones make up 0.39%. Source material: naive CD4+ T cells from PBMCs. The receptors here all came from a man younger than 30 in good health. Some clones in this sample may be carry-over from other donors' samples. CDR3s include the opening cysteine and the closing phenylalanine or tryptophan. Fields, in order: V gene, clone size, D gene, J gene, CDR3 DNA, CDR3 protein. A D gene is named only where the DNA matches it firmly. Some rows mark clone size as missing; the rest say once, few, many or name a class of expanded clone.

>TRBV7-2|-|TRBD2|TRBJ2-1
TGTGCCAGCAGCCAGGGTCCGCTAGCGGGAGGCGTGAATGAGCAGTTCTTC
CASSQGPLAGGVNEQFF
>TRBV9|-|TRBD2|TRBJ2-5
TGTGCCAGCAGCTTAAGGTCGCGGGGGGAGACCCAGTACTTC
CASSLRSRGETQYF
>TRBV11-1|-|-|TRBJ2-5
TGTGCCAGCAGCTCGGGTCTGTACCAAGAGACCCAGTACTTC
CASSSGLYQETQYF
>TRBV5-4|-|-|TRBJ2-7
TGTGCCAGCAGCGTAGACAGGTTGGACGAGCAGTACTTC
CASSVDRLDEQYF
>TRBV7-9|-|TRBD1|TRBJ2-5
TGTGCCAGCAGCGGCACCGGGACAGCAAAGACCCAGTACTTC
CASSGTGTAKTQYF
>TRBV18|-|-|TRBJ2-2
TGTGCCAGCTCGCCCTTAGGGGGTGGAGACACCGGGGAGCTGTTTTTT
CASSPLGGGDTGELFF
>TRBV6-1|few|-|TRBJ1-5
TGTGCCAGCACGCTCATCAATCAGCCCCAGCATTTT
CASTLINQPQHF
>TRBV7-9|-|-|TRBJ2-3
TGTGCCAGCAGCTTAGCGCGTGCCACAGATACGCAGTATTTT
CASSLARATDTQYF
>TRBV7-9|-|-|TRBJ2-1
TGTGCCAGCAGCCCGGGGCCAGCGGGACACTACAATGAGCAGTTCTTC
CASSPGPAGHYNEQFF
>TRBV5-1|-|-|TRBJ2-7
TGCGCCAGCAGCTTACAGGGAGAATTTTACGAGCAGTACTTC
CASSLQGEFYEQYF
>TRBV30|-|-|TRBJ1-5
TGTGCCTGGAGTGTAGACGCTTATCAGCCCCAGCATTTT
CAWSVDAYQPQHF
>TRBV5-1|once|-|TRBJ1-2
TGCGCCAGCAGCTTGGCCACAGGAGGGGGCTACACCTTC
CASSLATGGGYTF
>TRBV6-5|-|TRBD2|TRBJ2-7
TGTGCCAGCAGTCCTCCCGGGGGGGGCGAGCAGTACTTC
CASSPPGGGEQYF
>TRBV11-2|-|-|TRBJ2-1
TGTGCCAGCAGCCCTATTGGGGCTAGGGGCCTCCATGAGCAGTTCTTC
CASSPIGARGLHEQFF
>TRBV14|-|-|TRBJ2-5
TGTGCCAGCAGCCAGTTCCGAGGGGTCCTCCAAGAGACCCAGTACTTC
CASSQFRGVLQETQYF
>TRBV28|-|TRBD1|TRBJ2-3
TGTGCCAGCAGCTCCGGGACAGGGGGCACAGATACGCAGTATTTT
CASSSGTGGTDTQYF
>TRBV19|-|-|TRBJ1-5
TGTGCCAGTAGTATAAGGGCTCGGCCCAATCAGCCCCAGCATTTT
CASSIRARPNQPQHF
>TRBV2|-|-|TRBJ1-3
TGTGCCAGCAGCAACCAACAGTACTCTGGAAACACCATATATTTT
CASSNQQYSGNTIYF
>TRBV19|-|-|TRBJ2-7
TGTGCCAGTAGTCCGGGCCAAAATTACGAGCAGTACTTC
CASSPGQNYEQYF
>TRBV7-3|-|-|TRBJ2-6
TGTGCCAGCAGCTCATCTAGCTCTGGGGCCAACGTCCTGACTTTC
CASSSSSSGANVLTF
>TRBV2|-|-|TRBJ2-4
TGTGCCAGCAGCGCCCCCAGGGCTCTAGCCAAAAACATTCAGTACTTC
CASSAPRALAKNIQYF
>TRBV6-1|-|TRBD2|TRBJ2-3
TGTGCCAGCAGTGAAGCGGGACTAGCGGGTTTCTACCGCACAGATACGCAGTATTTT
CASSEAGLAGFYRTDTQYF
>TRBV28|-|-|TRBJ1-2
TGTGCCAGCAGTACGGGGGGGGCTTCGAGCTACACCTTC
CASSTGGASSYTF
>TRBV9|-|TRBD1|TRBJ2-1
TGTGCCAGCAGCAGATCAGGGGGCCCTTCCTACAATGAGCAGTTCTTC
CASSRSGGPSYNEQFF
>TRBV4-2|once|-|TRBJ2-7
TGTGCCAGCAGCCCCGAGCGAACCGCACAGAACTACGAGCAGTACTTC
CASSPERTAQNYEQYF
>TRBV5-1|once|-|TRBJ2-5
TGCGCCAGCAGCGCCTTGGGGGAGACCCAGTACTTC
CASSALGETQYF
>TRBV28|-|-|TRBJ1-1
TGTGCCAGCAGGGGAAGGAAGGGTGAAAACACTGAAGCTTTCTTT
CASRGRKGENTEAFF
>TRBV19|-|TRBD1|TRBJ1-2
TGTGCCAGTAGCATCGCGGGGCAGGGGGGGAGAGGCTACACCTTC
CASSIAGQGGRGYTF
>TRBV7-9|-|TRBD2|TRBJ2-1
TGTGCCAGCAGCACCCTATGGGTACAGCGGGAGCTCTACGAGCAGTTCTTC
CASSTLWVQRELYEQFF
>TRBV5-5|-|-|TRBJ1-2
TGTGCCAGCAGCTTGGGCCAGGAGGGACTTGGCTACACCTTC
CASSLGQEGLGYTF
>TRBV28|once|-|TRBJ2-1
TGTGCCAGCAGTGATACTTGGGGGCTTTACAATGAGCAGTTCTTC
CASSDTWGLYNEQFF
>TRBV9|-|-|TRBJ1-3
TGTGCCAGCAGCCCTATCAGGCCGGAGTCTGGAAACACCATATATTTT
CASSPIRPESGNTIYF
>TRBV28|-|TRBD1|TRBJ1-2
TGTGCCAGCAGCGGCCCGGACAGGCCTTATGGCTACACCTTC
CASSGPDRPYGYTF
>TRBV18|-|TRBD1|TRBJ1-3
TGTGCCAGCTCACCAGGGGACAGGGACCTCTCTGGAAACACCATATATTTT
CASSPGDRDLSGNTIYF
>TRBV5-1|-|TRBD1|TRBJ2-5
TGCGCCAGCAGCCCCCGGACAGGCCAAGAGACCCAGTACTTC
CASSPRTGQETQYF
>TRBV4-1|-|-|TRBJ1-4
TGCGCCAGCAGCCATCGCCAGGGTGCTAATGAAAAACTGTTTTTT
CASSHRQGANEKLFF
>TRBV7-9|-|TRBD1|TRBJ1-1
TGTGCCAGCAGCCGGGGAGGGGGCGAGGCTTTCTTT
CASSRGGGEAFF
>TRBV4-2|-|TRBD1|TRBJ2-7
TGTGCCAGCAGCCAAGCATTTCAGGGGGCGAGGTGGGAGCAGTACTTC
CASSQAFQGARWEQYF
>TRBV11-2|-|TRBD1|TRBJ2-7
TGTGCCAGCAGCTTAGCCTGGACAGGTTACGAGCAGTACTTC
CASSLAWTGYEQYF
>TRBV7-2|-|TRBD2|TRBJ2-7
TGTGCCAGCAGCTTAGTTGGGGGGGCCTACGAGCAGTACTTC
CASSLVGGAYEQYF
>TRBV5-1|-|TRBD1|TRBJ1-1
TGCGCCAGCAGCCTGGGAGCGACAGGGTTGTATACTGAAGCTTTCTTT
CASSLGATGLYTEAFF
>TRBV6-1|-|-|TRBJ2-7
TGTGCCAGCAGAGAGACCTACGAGCAGTACTTC
CASRETYEQYF
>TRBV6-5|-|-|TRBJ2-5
TGTGCCAGCAGTCGGTACAGGGAGGGGGGAGAGACCCAGTACTTC
CASSRYREGGETQYF
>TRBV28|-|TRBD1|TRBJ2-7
TGTGCCAGCAGTGACTCTAACAGGGGCTACGAGCAGTACTTC
CASSDSNRGYEQYF
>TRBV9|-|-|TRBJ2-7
TGTGCCAGCAGCGTAGCCCCCGCTGAAAGCTCCTACGAGCAGTACTTC
CASSVAPAESSYEQYF
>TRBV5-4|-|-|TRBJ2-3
TGTGCCAGCACCTCCCGAGGGGCCAGCTCAGATACGCAGTATTTT
CASTSRGASSDTQYF
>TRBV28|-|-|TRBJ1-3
TGTGCCAGCAGGACCAGGGGTACCGGAAACACCATATATTTT
CASRTRGTGNTIYF
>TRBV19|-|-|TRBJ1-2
TGTGCCAGTAGTATAACCGGAATCTATGGCTACACCTTC
CASSITGIYGYTF
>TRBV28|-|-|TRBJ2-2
TGTGCCAGCAGCCCTGCAGGGACTTTGTCCGGGGAGCTGTTTTTT
CASSPAGTLSGELFF
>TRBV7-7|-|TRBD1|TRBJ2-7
TGTGCCAGCAGCTCCGGGACAGGGGTCTACGAGCAGTACTTC
CASSSGTGVYEQYF
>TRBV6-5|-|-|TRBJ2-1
TGTGCCACCCTTAGGCGGAGCTCCTACAATGAGCAGTTCTTC
CATLRRSSYNEQFF
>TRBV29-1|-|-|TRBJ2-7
TGCAGCGTTAGTAGAAGGGCCGACTACGAGCAGTACTTC
CSVSRRADYEQYF
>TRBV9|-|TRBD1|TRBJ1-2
TGTGCCAGCAGCGTCGGGAGGACAGGGGGCGATGGCTACACCTTC
CASSVGRTGGDGYTF
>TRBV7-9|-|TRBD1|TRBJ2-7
TGTGCCAGCAGCTTATTAGGTGGTAAGGGACAGGGACTGAGCTACGAGCAGTACTTC
CASSLLGGKGQGLSYEQYF